This T cell receptor (beta chain) is drawn from a study of OX40 agonist ivuxolimab in advanced cancers. Study-level background: A male proportion of more than 75% was recorded, with mean age around 55 years and range 23 to 79. Two patients with cutaneous melanoma and one with hepatocellular carcinoma, three in total, showed partial responses.

The protocol was immunoSEQ multiplex PCR, while the TCRdb copy is restricted to in-frame clones and leaves out a portion. The table includes under 100,000 clones, roughly 85% detected once. The germline CDR1 and CDR2 sequences are SGHRS and YFSETQ. V lost 6 bases to trimming and J lost 7 bases, with 16 bases between them. This CDR3 is built from 14 residues. To note about this clone: The antigen is undetermined.

Findings and limits, study-wide: Low normalized T-cell clonal expansion was also seen in some nonresponders. More expanded clones were found, on average, in CD8+ than in CD4+ T cells.

The specimen was CD4+ or CD8+ T cells sorted from blood, collected in a trial of the OX40 agonist ivuxolimab. This sequence was found in an adult with an advanced solid tumor such as melanoma, head and neck, liver or kidney cancer. The chain uses TRBV5-1 and TRBJ2-2; D is possibly TRBD2 (6 bases). DNA for the CDR3: TGCGCCAGCAAGGAGGGCCGGAGTGGCGGGGAGCTGTTTTTT. Its protein product is CASKEGRSGGELFF.